Each of the 21 T cell receptor beta chains below was sequenced from the same sample in a study of blood T cells in healthy people across ages (dated by TCRdb to between 2014 and 2017). The method was 5' RACE. Sequencing instrument: Illumina HiSeq 2500. A second PCR of roughly 7 to 12 cycles was performed with a sample-barcoded 5' primer and a J-beta primer mix. The public reads were reprocessed in TCRdb via fastp at Q25 and MiXCR, keeping in-frame beta chains. Under each unique CDR3 protein, matching rows form one entry showing the most common genes and DNA. Counted in this sample were 450,000 to 650,000 distinct CDR3 sequences; 24% of them appeared once. 8.7% of the sample goes to the ten largest clones. In addition, the sample was reused for a study of T cells of mothers and their children.

The sample was blood. These receptors all stem from a boy aged 10-17 years in good health.

CDR3 nucleotides: TGTGCCAGCAGGAAGGGGGCCCGAGCTAACTATGGCTACACCTTC. Its translation is CASRKGARANYGYTF. The chain recombines TRBV27 with TRBJ1-2; 7 bases fit TRBD1. V gave up 6 bases and J gave up 0 bases; unmatched junction bases: 7. CDR1 and CDR2 from the germline V gene are MNHEY and SMNVEV (reference sequence). The CDR3 loop spans 15 amino acids.

The rearrangement uses TRBV11-2 and TRBJ2-1, with 7 bases aligning to TRBD1. This CDR3 is 12 amino acids long. V lost 4 bases and J lost 12; bases outside the gene matches: 6. Germline values: CDR1 SGHAT, CDR2 FQNNGV. Written as DNA, the CDR3 is TGTGCCAGCAGCTCGACTGCAGGGGGGCAGTTCTTC. Protein product: CASSSTAGGQFF.

This clonotype has just a few counts. The rearrangement uses TRBV29-1 and TRBJ2-7; 7 bases line up with TRBD1. CDR3 size: 11 residues. Per germline, CDR1 SQVTM and CDR2 ANQGSEA. The DNA of the CDR3 is TGCGGCGCACGACAGGGAAGAGAGCAGTACTTC. It encodes CGARQGREQYF.

The CDR3 protein is CASSQGQGRTDTQYF. CDR3 sequence (DNA): TGCGCCAGCAGCCAGGGACAGGGCCGCACAGATACGCAGTATTTT. The rearrangement joins TRBV4-3 to TRBJ2-3; 9 bases map to TRBD1. CDR1 LGHNA and CDR2 YSLEER come from the germline V gene. The V segment lost 3 bases and the J segment 1 base; nucleotides outside the gene matches: 2. This CDR3 has 15 residues.

The chain has TRBV10-3 and TRBJ2-1; no reliable D call. Trimming stripped 3 bases from V and 7 bases from J, with 10 bases between. The germline CDR1 and CDR2 sequences are ENHRY and SYGVKD. The CDR3 length is 13 residues. The CDR3 nucleotides are TGTGCCATCAGTGATTCTAGTGAAAATGAGCAGTTCTTC. This encodes CAISDSSENEQFF.

There are a few counts of this clonotype. The chain is built from TRBV20-1 and TRBJ2-5; unclear D gene. Near its end, the DNA agrees better with TRBJ2-7, so the J call may be wrong. CDR3 size: 12 residues. Per the germline V gene, CDR1 is DFQATT and CDR2 is SNEGSKA (reference sequence). CDR3 in amino acids: CSLKTATYEQYF. The CDR3 DNA is TGCTCCTTAAAAACAGCGACCTACGAGCAGTACTTC.

As regards this clonotype: A read error may account for a junction end that differs from germline. The CDR3 is CASSQYPLDISYEQYF. The DNA for the CDR3 is TGTGCTAGCAGCCAATACCCGCTTGACATCTCCTACGAGCAGTACTTC. J is TRBJ2-7 and V is TRBV6-6, with D uncertain. This CDR3 is 16 amino acids long. The germline V gene encodes CDR1 MNHNY and CDR2 SVGAGI (reference sequence).

This clonotype turned up a few times. This sequence joins TRBV4-3 and TRBJ1-2, with TRBD1 matching over 9 bases. Germline CDR1 is LGHNA and CDR2 is YSLEER. The CDR3 runs 19 residues. V shed 0 bases, J shed 4 bases, and the junction held 15 bases outside the gene matches. The CDR3 here is CASSQEYSGQGTQSYGYTF. CDR3 DNA: TGCGCCAGCAGCCAAGAGTATTCAGGACAGGGGACTCAATCCTATGGCTACACCTTC.

This chain joins TRBV5-1 and TRBJ2-5; D possibly uses TRBD1 or TRBD2 (5 bases each). The DNA end is a closer match to TRBJ2-1, so the J assignment may be wrong. In germline, CDR1 is SGHRS, CDR2 YFSETQ. This CDR3 region has 15 residues. The CDR3 nucleotides read TGCGCCAGCAGCCCGCGGGTGGGAGAGGGGCATGAGCAGTTCTTC. Translated: CASSPRVGEGHEQFF.

A few counts support this clonotype. V and J are TRBV6-1 and TRBJ2-5; D might be TRBD1 or TRBD2, each matching 5 bases. Germline lookup yields CDR1 MNHNS and CDR2 SASEGT. Trimming took 4 bases from V and 14 from J, leaving 17 bases between them. CDR3 length: 12 amino acids. The DNA of the CDR3 is TGTGCCAGCAGTGGGAGAGCAGAGGGACCATACTTC. Its translation: CASSGRAEGPYF.

This chain uses TRBV20-1 with TRBJ2-1, with TRBD2 matching 7 bases. This CDR3 comprises 16 residues. V lost 6 bases, J lost 1 base, and 12 bases stayed unmatched. Germline-derived CDR1 and CDR2 are DFQATT and SNEGSKA (reference sequence). The CDR3 DNA reads TGCAGTGCGACAACTCCCGGGGGGTTTTCCTACAATGAGCAGTTCTTC. As protein: CSATTPGGFSYNEQFF.

A few counts support this clonotype. The rearrangement links TRBV4-1 to TRBJ1-5, with D possibly being TRBD1 (6 bases). Germline V CDR1 and CDR2: MGHRA, YSYEKL. CDR3 size: 17 residues. V lost 1 base, J lost 7 bases, and 20 bases lay in between. The CDR3 DNA is TGCGCCAGCAGCCAAGTACGGGACACCTTAAGCGGGCAGCCCCAGCATTTT. It is translated as CASSQVRDTLSGQPQHF.

CDR3 region: CASSFRANYGYTF. In nucleotides, the CDR3 is TGTGCCAGCAGTTTTCGGGCTAACTATGGCTACACCTTC. The J gene is TRBJ1-2, the V gene TRBV27; D remains ambiguous. V lost 3 bases to trimming and J lost 0 bases, with 5 bases between them. Germline V CDR1 and CDR2: MNHEY, SMNVEV (reference sequence). The CDR3 extends over 13 amino acids.

Points on this clonotype: One end of the junction fails to match germline, which may point to a read error. The V gene is TRBV12-5, the J gene TRBJ2-5; D is possibly TRBD2 (5 bases). The J call is doubtful: the DNA matches TRBJ2-1 better. The CDR3 consists of 19 residues. Germline lookup yields CDR1 LGHNT and CDR2 FRNRAP. CDR3 sequence (DNA): TGTGCTAGTGGTTTGGATCGAAGAGGAGGAATTGGGTTTTACAATAAGCAGTTCTTC. This translates into CASGLDRRGGIGFYNKQFF.

This clonotype was observed a few times. The chain employs TRBV20-1 and TRBJ2-5; D is unclear. V lost 6 bases to trimming and J lost 3 bases, with 14 bases between them. This CDR3 is built from 13 residues. Germline V gene lookup returns CDR1 DFQATT and CDR2 SNEGSKA (reference sequence). CDR3 bases: TGCAGTGCACCACCCTGGACCAAAGAGACCCAGTACTTC. This gives the protein CSAPPWTKETQYF.

Only one count was recorded for this clonotype. The rearrangement links TRBV7-9 to TRBJ1-3; tentatively, D is TRBD1 (5 bases). Germline CDR1 and CDR2: SEHNR and FQNEAQ (reference sequence). The CDR3 contains 11 residues. V was cut by 9 bases and J by 3 bases, with 6 bases left in between. CDR3 sequence: CASQGGNTIYF. The CDR3 DNA is TGTGCCAGTCAGGGTGGAAACACCATATATTTT.

This clonotype was observed a handful of times. The rearrangement uses TRBV4-1 and TRBJ2-7; D is undetermined. CDR1 MGHRA and CDR2 YSYEKL come from the germline V gene. The CDR3 spans 15 residues. The V and J ends lost 4 bases and 0 bases respectively, with 13 bases between them. CDR3 in amino acids: CASSPNRAFSYEQYF. The CDR3 DNA reads TGCGCCAGCAGCCCCAACCGAGCATTCTCCTACGAGCAGTACTTC.

The chain joins TRBV28 to TRBJ2-5; TRBD1 aligns across 9 bases. CDR3 length: 15 amino acids. Per germline, CDR1 MDHEN and CDR2 SYDVKM. Unmatched junction bases numbered 7, after V lost 3 bases and J lost 5 bases. The CDR3: CASSFNGQGRETQYF. The CDR3 region has the DNA TGTGCCAGCAGTTTCAACGGACAGGGGAGGGAGACCCAGTACTTC.

This chain's CDR3 is CASSPPLGRPTPLGYTF. As DNA, the CDR3 is TGTGCCAGCAGCCCCCCCCTCGGACGTCCGACCCCATTGGGCTACACCTTC. The genes are TRBV12-3 or TRBV12-4 and TRBJ1-2; no clear D. The CDR3 has 17 amino acids. V was cut by 6 bases and J by 8 bases, with 28 bases left in between.

The rearrangement joins TRBV20-1 to TRBJ1-1, with no clear D. The V end was cut by 7 bases, the J end by 4 bases, with 13 bases between. Germline CDR1 DFQATT, CDR2 SNEGSKA (reference sequence). CDR3 length: 12 residues. CDR3 nucleotides: TGCAGTGGCCGGAAGGGAGGCACTGAAGCTTTCTTT. Translation: CSGRKGGTEAFF.

The gene calls are TRBV27 and TRBJ2-4; D not resolved. Germline V gene sequence: CDR1 MNHEY, CDR2 SMNVEV (reference sequence). The CDR3 has 11 residues. The V end lost 4 bases, the J end lost 9 bases, and 7 bases lay between the germline ends. The CDR3 loop reads CASSYAAIQYF. The CDR3 DNA is TGTGCCAGCAGTTATGCAGCCATTCAGTACTTC.